The rows below give T cell receptor beta chains drawn from one sample of a study of OX40 agonist ivuxolimab in advanced cancers. TCRdb keeps only in-frame clones here, not all; method: immunoSEQ multiplex PCR. This sample has approximately 66,000 clones, with roughly four fifths found just once. The starting material was CD4+ or CD8+ T cells sorted from blood, obtained in a trial of the OX40 agonist ivuxolimab. The receptors shown here come from an adult with an advanced solid tumor such as melanoma, head and neck, liver or kidney cancer. Each CDR3 is given with its conserved first and last residue. A D gene is named only where the DNA matches it firmly. Some rows have no size entry. The others give once, few or many, or a class for an expanded clone.

j_call: TRBJ1-1; d_call: TRBD1; cdr3_length: 16; clone_size: NA; v_call: TRBV14; cdr3_nt: TGTGCCAGCAGCCAAGACGAAGGACAGGGCGGCACTGAAGCTTTCTTT; cdr3_aa: CASSQDEGQGGTEAFF
j_call: TRBJ2-7; d_call: NA; cdr3_length: 15; clone_size: NA; v_call: TRBV5-1; cdr3_nt: TGCGCCAGCCAGTTGACGAGCGGAAGCTCCTACGAGCAGTACTTC; cdr3_aa: CASQLTSGSSYEQYF
j_call: TRBJ1-3; d_call: NA; cdr3_length: 14; clone_size: NA; v_call: TRBV5-1; cdr3_nt: TGCGCCAGCAGCTTTGGGGAGACTGGAAACACCATATATTTT; cdr3_aa: CASSFGETGNTIYF
j_call: TRBJ2-2; d_call: NA; cdr3_length: 14; clone_size: NA; v_call: TRBV5-1; cdr3_nt: TGCGCCAGCAGCTTGCTGGGCGCGACCGGGGAGCTGTTTTTT; cdr3_aa: CASSLLGATGELFF
j_call: TRBJ2-5; d_call: NA; cdr3_length: 15; clone_size: NA; v_call: TRBV6-1; cdr3_nt: TGTGCCAGCAGTGAGGGAGGCAGGGGGACAGAGACCCAGTACTTC; cdr3_aa: CASSEGGRGTETQYF
j_call: TRBJ2-1; d_call: TRBD1; cdr3_length: 19; clone_size: once; v_call: TRBV5-4; cdr3_nt: TGTGCCAGCAGCTCAACCGGGACAGGGGAAGGTAGGAATTACAATGAGCAGTTCTTC; cdr3_aa: CASSSTGTGEGRNYNEQFF
j_call: TRBJ2-4; d_call: NA; cdr3_length: 15; clone_size: NA; v_call: TRBV6-5; cdr3_nt: TGTGCCAGCAGTTTAACCGGGCCCGGGAAGCACATTCAGTACTTC; cdr3_aa: CASSLTGPGKHIQYF
j_call: TRBJ2-7; d_call: TRBD2; cdr3_length: 16; clone_size: NA; v_call: TRBV5-4; cdr3_nt: TGTGCCAGCAGCTTGGCCCGACTAGCGGGCTCCTACGAGCAGTACTTC; cdr3_aa: CASSLARLAGSYEQYF
j_call: TRBJ2-2; d_call: TRBD2; cdr3_length: 18; clone_size: NA; v_call: TRBV7-3; cdr3_nt: TGTGCCAGCAGCTTAGGGCCGTCGGGGGGTAATGGTCCCGGGGAGCTGTTTTTT; cdr3_aa: CASSLGPSGGNGPGELFF
j_call: TRBJ1-5; d_call: TRBD1; cdr3_length: 18; clone_size: NA; v_call: TRBV10-3; cdr3_nt: TGTGCCATCAGTGAAACCGGGACAGGAGTTGTGAGCAATCAGCCCCAGCATTTT; cdr3_aa: CAISETGTGVVSNQPQHF
j_call: TRBJ2-1; d_call: NA; cdr3_length: 14; clone_size: NA; v_call: TRBV27; cdr3_nt: TGTGCCAGCAAACGCTGGGGCGGAGACAATGAGCAGTTCTTC; cdr3_aa: CASKRWGGDNEQFF
j_call: TRBJ2-4; d_call: TRBD1; cdr3_length: 15; clone_size: once; v_call: TRBV7-3; cdr3_nt: TGTGCCAGCAGCTTCCCGGGACAGGGGAAAAACATTCAGTACTTC; cdr3_aa: CASSFPGQGKNIQYF
j_call: TRBJ2-5; d_call: NA; cdr3_length: 13; clone_size: NA; v_call: TRBV5-4; cdr3_nt: TGTGCCAGCAGCTTGCAGGGGCAAGAGACCCAGTACTTC; cdr3_aa: CASSLQGQETQYF
j_call: TRBJ2-1; d_call: NA; cdr3_length: 13; clone_size: NA; v_call: TRBV4-2; cdr3_nt: TGTGCCAGCAGCCAGGGGGTAGGGAATGAGCAGTTCTTC; cdr3_aa: CASSQGVGNEQFF
j_call: TRBJ2-3; d_call: TRBD2; cdr3_length: 14; clone_size: few; v_call: TRBV7-3; cdr3_nt: TGTGCCAGCAGCCTAGCGGGGGGAACAGATACGCAGTATTTT; cdr3_aa: CASSLAGGTDTQYF
j_call: TRBJ1-1; d_call: NA; cdr3_length: 15; clone_size: NA; v_call: TRBV6-5; cdr3_nt: TGTGCCAGCAGTTTATCCTATGAGATGAACACTGAAGCTTTCTTT; cdr3_aa: CASSLSYEMNTEAFF
j_call: TRBJ1-6; d_call: TRBD1; cdr3_length: 17; clone_size: NA; v_call: TRBV11-2; cdr3_nt: TGTGCCAGCAGCTTAGGGACAGGGAGCTCCTATAATTCACCCCTCCACTTT; cdr3_aa: CASSLGTGSSYNSPLHF
j_call: TRBJ1-4; d_call: NA; cdr3_length: 13; clone_size: once; v_call: TRBV28; cdr3_nt: TGTGCCGTACCCTCGCAGGTTAATGAAAAACTGTTTTTT; cdr3_aa: CAVPSQVNEKLFF
j_call: TRBJ2-7; d_call: TRBD2; cdr3_length: 17; clone_size: NA; v_call: TRBV5-1; cdr3_nt: TGCGCCAGCAGCTTGGGGGTAGCGGGGGGTTTCCCCTACGAGCAGTACTTC; cdr3_aa: CASSLGVAGGFPYEQYF
j_call: TRBJ1-2; d_call: NA; cdr3_length: 14; clone_size: NA; v_call: TRBV10-2; cdr3_nt: TGCGCCAGCAACCTGGACAGCTCCCTTTATGGCTACACCTTC; cdr3_aa: CASNLDSSLYGYTF
j_call: TRBJ1-3; d_call: NA; cdr3_length: 16; clone_size: NA; v_call: TRBV5-6; cdr3_nt: TGTGCCAGCAGCTTGTGGGGCTTAGGCTCTGGAAACACCATATATTTT; cdr3_aa: CASSLWGLGSGNTIYF
j_call: TRBJ2-7; d_call: NA; cdr3_length: 12; clone_size: NA; v_call: TRBV28; cdr3_nt: TGTGCCAGCAGTTTATTGGGAGTCGAGCAGTACTTC; cdr3_aa: CASSLLGVEQYF
j_call: TRBJ1-1; d_call: NA; cdr3_length: 16; clone_size: NA; v_call: TRBV5-3; cdr3_nt: TGTGCCAGAAGCTTGGCGGCAGGGCAAGGTCACACTGAAGCTTTCTTT; cdr3_aa: CARSLAAGQGHTEAFF
j_call: TRBJ2-2; d_call: TRBD1; cdr3_length: 15; clone_size: once; v_call: TRBV18; cdr3_nt: TGTGCCAGCTCACCCGACAGGGAGAACACCGGGGAGCTGTTTTTT; cdr3_aa: CASSPDRENTGELFF
j_call: TRBJ1-5; d_call: NA; cdr3_length: 14; clone_size: once; v_call: TRBV6-1; cdr3_nt: TGTGCCAGCAGTTTGCCGGGACCCTATCAGCCCCAGCATTTT; cdr3_aa: CASSLPGPYQPQHF
j_call: TRBJ1-2; d_call: NA; cdr3_length: 14; clone_size: NA; v_call: TRBV19; cdr3_nt: TGTGCCAGTAGTACCAGCGTCCCGCCCTATGGCTACACCTTC; cdr3_aa: CASSTSVPPYGYTF
j_call: TRBJ2-3; d_call: TRBD2; cdr3_length: 16; clone_size: NA; v_call: TRBV25-1; cdr3_nt: TGTGCCAGCACCCCTTTGCGGGGGGCAGGGAAAGATACGCAGTATTTT; cdr3_aa: CASTPLRGAGKDTQYF
j_call: TRBJ2-1; d_call: NA; cdr3_length: 12; clone_size: NA; v_call: TRBV6-6; cdr3_nt: TGTGCCAGCAAAACGGCTGACAATGAGCAGTTCTTC; cdr3_aa: CASKTADNEQFF
j_call: TRBJ2-5; d_call: NA; cdr3_length: 17; clone_size: NA; v_call: TRBV21-1; cdr3_nt: TGTGCCACCCTACGAAGGACTAGCGGGGGCCCTGAAGAGACCCAGTACTTC; cdr3_aa: CATLRRTSGGPEETQYF
j_call: TRBJ1-4; d_call: NA; cdr3_length: 12; clone_size: NA; v_call: TRBV5-1; cdr3_nt: TGCGCCAGCAGCTTAGAGGACGGAAAACTGTTTTTT; cdr3_aa: CASSLEDGKLFF
j_call: TRBJ1-1; d_call: NA; cdr3_length: 14; clone_size: few; v_call: TRBV7-6; cdr3_nt: TGTGCCAGCAGCTTAGCGGGGAAAAACACTGAAGCTTTCTTT; cdr3_aa: CASSLAGKNTEAFF
j_call: TRBJ2-7; d_call: NA; cdr3_length: 15; clone_size: NA; v_call: TRBV6-1; cdr3_nt: TGTGCCAGCAGTGAGGGGCTCTCTCCCGTCTACGAGCAGTACTTC; cdr3_aa: CASSEGLSPVYEQYF
j_call: TRBJ1-6; d_call: NA; cdr3_length: 15; clone_size: NA; v_call: TRBV25-1; cdr3_nt: TGTGCCAGCAGTGACCAGGGCCAGGGCCATTCACCCCTCCACTTT; cdr3_aa: CASSDQGQGHSPLHF
j_call: TRBJ1-4; d_call: NA; cdr3_length: 11; clone_size: NA; v_call: TRBV30; cdr3_nt: TGTGCCCTGGAATTGGGTGAAAAACTGTTTTTT; cdr3_aa: CALELGEKLFF
j_call: TRBJ2-2; d_call: TRBD1; cdr3_length: 15; clone_size: NA; v_call: TRBV9; cdr3_nt: TGTGCCAGCAGCGGCGGGACAGGGGACACCGGGGAGCTGTTTTTT; cdr3_aa: CASSGGTGDTGELFF
j_call: TRBJ2-4; d_call: NA; cdr3_length: 15; clone_size: NA; v_call: TRBV30; cdr3_nt: TGTGCCTGGAGGGTGGAGGGATCGGCCAAAAACATTCAGTACTTC; cdr3_aa: CAWRVEGSAKNIQYF
j_call: TRBJ2-1; d_call: TRBD2; cdr3_length: 15; clone_size: NA; v_call: TRBV30; cdr3_nt: TGTGCCTGGAGTATTCTAGCGGGGGGGCCCAATGAGCAGTTCTTC; cdr3_aa: CAWSILAGGPNEQFF
j_call: TRBJ1-5; d_call: TRBD1; cdr3_length: 17; clone_size: NA; v_call: TRBV4-1; cdr3_nt: TGCGCCAGCAGCCAAGTCCCGGGACAGCGTTTTAATCAGCCCCAGCATTTT; cdr3_aa: CASSQVPGQRFNQPQHF